This T cell receptor (beta chain) appears in the sequencing data of a study of blood T cells in healthy people across ages. Using a J-beta primer mix together with a sample-barcoded 5' primer, a second PCR was run for about 6 to 11 cycles. MiXCR, run by TCRdb on the 5' RACE reads, gives a single entry per CDR3 protein. This table holds about 500,000 distinct CDR3 sequences, less than 25% found once. Trimming took off 5 bases at V and 6 bases at J, with 11 bases between the two ends. The CDR3 is 13 residues long. CDR1 is SGHTA, CDR2 FQGNSA, per germline. This clonotype was seen a handful of times. This sample was shared with a second study, whose subject was T cells of mothers and their children.

This clonotype was obtained from a boy aged 10-17 years in good health. The V and J genes are TRBV7-2 and TRBJ1-5; possibly TRBD1 for D (6 bases). The specimen was blood. CDR3 sequence: CASSRQESQPQHF. CDR3 bases: TGTGCCAGCAGCCGACAGGAGTCTCAGCCCCAGCATTTT.